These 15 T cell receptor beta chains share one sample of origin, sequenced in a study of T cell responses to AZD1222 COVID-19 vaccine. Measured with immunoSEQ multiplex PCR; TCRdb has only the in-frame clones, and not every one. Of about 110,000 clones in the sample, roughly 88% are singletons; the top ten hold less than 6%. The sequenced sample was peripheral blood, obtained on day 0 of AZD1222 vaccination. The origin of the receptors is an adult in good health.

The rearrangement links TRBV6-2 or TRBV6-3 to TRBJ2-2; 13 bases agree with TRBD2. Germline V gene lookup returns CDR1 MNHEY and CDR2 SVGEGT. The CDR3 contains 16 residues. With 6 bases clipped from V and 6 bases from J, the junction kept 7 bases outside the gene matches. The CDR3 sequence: CASSPMTSGRPGELFF. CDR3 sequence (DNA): TGTGCCAGCAGCCCTATGACTAGCGGGAGGCCCGGGGAGCTGTTTTTT.

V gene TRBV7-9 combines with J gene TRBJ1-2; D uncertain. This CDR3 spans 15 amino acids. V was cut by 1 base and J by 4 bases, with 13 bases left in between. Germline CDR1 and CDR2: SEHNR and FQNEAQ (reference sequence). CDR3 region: CASSLGRNSFYGYTF. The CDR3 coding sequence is TGTGCCAGCAGCTTAGGCAGAAACTCTTTCTATGGCTACACCTTC.

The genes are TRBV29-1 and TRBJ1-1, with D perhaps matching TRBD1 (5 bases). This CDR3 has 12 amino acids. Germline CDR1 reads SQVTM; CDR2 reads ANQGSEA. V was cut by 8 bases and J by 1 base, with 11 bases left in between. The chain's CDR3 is CSSGTPNTEAFF. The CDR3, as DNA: TGCAGCTCTGGGACCCCGAACACTGAAGCTTTCTTT. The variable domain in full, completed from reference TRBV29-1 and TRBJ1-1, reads SAVISQKPSRDICQRGTSLTIQCQVDSQVTMMFWYRQQPGQSLTLIATANQGSEATYESGFVIDKFPISRPNLTFSTLTVSNMSPEDSSIYLCSSGTPNTEAFFGQGTRLTVV.

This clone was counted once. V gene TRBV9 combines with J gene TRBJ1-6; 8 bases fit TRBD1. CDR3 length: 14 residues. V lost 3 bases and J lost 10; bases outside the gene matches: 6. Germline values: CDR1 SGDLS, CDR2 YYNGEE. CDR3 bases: TGTGCCAGCAGCGGGACAGGGAGGTACTCACCCCTCCACTTT. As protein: CASSGTGRYSPLHF.

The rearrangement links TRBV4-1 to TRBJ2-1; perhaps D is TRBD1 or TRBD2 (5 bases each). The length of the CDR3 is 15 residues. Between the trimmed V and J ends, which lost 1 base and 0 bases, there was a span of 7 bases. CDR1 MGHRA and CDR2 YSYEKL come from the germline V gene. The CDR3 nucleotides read TGCGCCAGCAGCCAAGGAGGGACCTCCTACAATGAGCAGTTCTTC. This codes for CASSQGGTSYNEQFF.

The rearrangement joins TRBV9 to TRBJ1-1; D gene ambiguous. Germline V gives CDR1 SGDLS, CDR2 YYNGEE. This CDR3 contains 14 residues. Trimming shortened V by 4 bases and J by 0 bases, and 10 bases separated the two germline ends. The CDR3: CASSPPGLNTEAFF. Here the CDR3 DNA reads TGTGCCAGCAGCCCCCCCGGGTTGAACACTGAAGCTTTCTTT.

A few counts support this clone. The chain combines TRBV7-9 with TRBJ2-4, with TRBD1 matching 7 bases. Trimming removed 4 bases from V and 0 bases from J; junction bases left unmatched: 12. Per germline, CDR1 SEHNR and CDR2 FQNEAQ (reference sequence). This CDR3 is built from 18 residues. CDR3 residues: CASSSDRTRLIAKNIQYF. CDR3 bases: TGTGCCAGCAGCTCGGACAGGACACGGCTCATAGCCAAAAACATTCAGTACTTC.

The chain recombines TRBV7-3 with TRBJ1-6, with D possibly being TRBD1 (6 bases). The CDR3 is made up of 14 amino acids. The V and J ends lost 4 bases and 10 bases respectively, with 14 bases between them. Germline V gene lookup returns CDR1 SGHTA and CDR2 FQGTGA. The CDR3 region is CASSSGASGSPLHF. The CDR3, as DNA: TGTGCCAGCAGCTCAGGGGCCTCGGGCTCACCCCTCCACTTT.

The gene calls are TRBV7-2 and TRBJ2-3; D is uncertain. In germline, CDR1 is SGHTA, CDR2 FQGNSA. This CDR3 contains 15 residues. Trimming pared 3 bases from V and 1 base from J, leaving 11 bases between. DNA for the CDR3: TGTGCCAGCAGCTTCGCGTCCTCCGGCACAGATACGCAGTATTTT. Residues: CASSFASSGTDTQYF.

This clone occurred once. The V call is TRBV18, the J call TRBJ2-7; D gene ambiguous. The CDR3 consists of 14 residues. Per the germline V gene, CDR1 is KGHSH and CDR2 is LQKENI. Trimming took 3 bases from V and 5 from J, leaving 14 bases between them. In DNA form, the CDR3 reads TGTGCCAGCTCACCGACACCCGCAGGCGACGAGCAGTACTTC. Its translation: CASSPTPAGDEQYF.

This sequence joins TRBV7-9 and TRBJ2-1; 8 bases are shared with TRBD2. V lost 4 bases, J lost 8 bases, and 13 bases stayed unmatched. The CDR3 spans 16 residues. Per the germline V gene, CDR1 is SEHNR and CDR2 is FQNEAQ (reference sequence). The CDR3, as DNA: TGTGCCAGCAGCTCCCCCAGCGGGAGTAAAAGCGATGAGCAGTTCTTC. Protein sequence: CASSSPSGSKSDEQFF.

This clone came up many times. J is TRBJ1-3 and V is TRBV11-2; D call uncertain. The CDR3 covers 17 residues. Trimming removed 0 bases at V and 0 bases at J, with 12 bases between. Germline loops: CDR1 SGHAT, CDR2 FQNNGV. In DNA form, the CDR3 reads TGTGCCAGCAGCTTAGACTACAAGACATTCTCTGGAAACACCATATATTTT. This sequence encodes CASSLDYKTFSGNTIYF.

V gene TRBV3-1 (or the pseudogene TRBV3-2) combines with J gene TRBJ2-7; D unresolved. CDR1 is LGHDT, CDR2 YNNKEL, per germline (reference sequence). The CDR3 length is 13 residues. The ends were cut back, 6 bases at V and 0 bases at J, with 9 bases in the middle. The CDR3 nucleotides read TGTGCCAGCAGTAACGTGGGCTCCTACGAGCAGTACTTC. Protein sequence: CASSNVGSYEQYF.

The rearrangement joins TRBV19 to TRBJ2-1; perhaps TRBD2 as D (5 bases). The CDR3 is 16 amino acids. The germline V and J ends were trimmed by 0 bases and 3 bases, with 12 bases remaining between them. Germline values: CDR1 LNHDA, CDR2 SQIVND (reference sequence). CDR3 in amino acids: CASSIDLELVYNEQFF. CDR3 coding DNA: TGTGCCAGTAGTATAGATCTGGAACTAGTCTACAATGAGCAGTTCTTC.

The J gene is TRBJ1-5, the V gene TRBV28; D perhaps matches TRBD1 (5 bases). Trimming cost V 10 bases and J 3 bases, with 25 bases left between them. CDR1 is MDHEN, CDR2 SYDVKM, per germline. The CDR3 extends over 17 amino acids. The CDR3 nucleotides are TGTGCCATCAAACAAACGGGGGGAGAGGGGATCAATCAGCCCCAGCATTTT. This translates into CAIKQTGGEGINQPQHF.